The 2 T cell receptor beta chains given below trace back to one sample, sequenced in a study of T cells in Graves' hyperthyroidism and ophthalmopathy. It was RNA transcripts that yielded the amplified TCR beta CDR3 regions. The HTBI set primed first-round TCR CDR3 RT-PCR. A single record per CDR3 protein comes from TCRdb applying MiXCR to the multiplex PCR reads. The data show about 530,000 distinct CDR3 sequences, about 15% seen once. Sequenced sample: blood. Every receptor here comes from a woman aged 18-30 years with Graves' ophthalmopathy.

This clonotype was found many times. This chain links TRBV3-1 with TRBJ1-1; TRBD1 matches at 8 bases. V shed 8 bases and J 1 base; nucleotides not matched to a gene: 0. Germline assignment: CDR1 LGHDT and CDR2 YNNKEL (reference sequence). The CDR3 is 12 residues long. CDR3: CASGTGNTEAFF. The DNA for the CDR3 is TGTGCCAGCGGGACAGGGAACACTGAAGCTTTCTTT.

In the case of this clonotype: A much larger clone differs from this one at a single base, so this may be a read error. J is TRBJ1-1 and V is TRBV5-1, with D possibly being TRBD1 (5 bases). The CDR3 length is 14 residues. Per germline, CDR1 SGHRS and CDR2 YFSETQ. CDR3: CVSSLEGVATEAFF. The DNA of the CDR3 is TGCGTCAGCAGCTTGGAAGGGGTGGCCACTGAAGCTTTCTTT. Full variable domain (remainder filled in from reference TRBV5-1 and TRBJ1-1): KAGVTQTPRYLIKTRGQQVTLSCSPISGHRSVSWYQQTPGQGLQFLFEYFSETQRNKGNFPGRFSGRQFSNSRSEMNVSTLELGDSALYLCVSSLEGVATEAFFGQGTRLTVV.